This T cell receptor (beta chain) was recovered during a study of T-cell memory formation after mild COVID-19. TCRdb re-called the 5' RACE reads with MiXCR, one entry per CDR3 protein. Of approximately 300,000 distinct CDR3 sequences in the sample, 8.2% were seen once. Per germline, CDR1 DFQATT and CDR2 SNEGSKA (reference sequence). Trimming took 0 bases from V and 4 from J, leaving 11 bases between them. This CDR3 has 14 residues. This clonotype has only a few counts. What it binds is unknown. Study observations and caveats: Among clones contracting day 15 to 85, CD4/CD8 was balanced, whereas later expanders leaned CD4+.

Specimen: PBMCs or a T cell subset sorted from them (not recorded which). This TCR came from a young man who had mild COVID-19 (a few samples of this study predate the infection). Cell type and time point are not known. The gene calls are TRBV20-1 and TRBJ2-3, with D possibly being TRBD2 (7 bases). In DNA, the CDR3 is TGCAGTGCTAGAGAAGGGGGGGCCGCAGATACGCAGTATTTT. It encodes CSAREGGAADTQYF.